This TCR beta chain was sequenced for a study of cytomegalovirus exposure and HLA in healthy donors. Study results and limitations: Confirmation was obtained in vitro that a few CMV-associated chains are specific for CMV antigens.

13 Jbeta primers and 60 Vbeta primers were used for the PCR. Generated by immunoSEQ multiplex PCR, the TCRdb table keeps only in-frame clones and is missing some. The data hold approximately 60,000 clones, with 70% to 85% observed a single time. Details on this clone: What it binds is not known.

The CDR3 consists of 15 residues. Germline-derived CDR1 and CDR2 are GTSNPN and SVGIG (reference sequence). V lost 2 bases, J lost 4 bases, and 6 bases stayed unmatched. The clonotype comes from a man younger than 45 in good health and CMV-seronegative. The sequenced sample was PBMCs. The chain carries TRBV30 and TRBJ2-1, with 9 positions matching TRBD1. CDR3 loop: CAWSRGTGSYNEQFF. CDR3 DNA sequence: TGTGCCTGGAGTCGGGGGACAGGGTCATACAATGAGCAGTTCTTC.